This TCR beta chain was observed in a study of blood T cell repertoires in COVID-19. Overall study context: The United States, Italy and Spain supplied acute and convalescent COVID-19 samples. T cells, B-cell-depleted T cells, or PBMCs supplied cDNA or gDNA.

Trimming took 4 bases from V and 12 from J, leaving 13 bases between them. Germline CDR1 reads MDHEN; CDR2 reads SYDVKM. CDR3 length equals 12 residues. This clone appeared a few times. In the original analysis: From reference gene primer amplification, estimates of nucleated cell counts were derived. Profiled with immunoSEQ multiplex PCR; TCRdb holds only in-frame clones, not every one. D and trimming were read from the DNA, whereas the V and J calls and clone size are those reported in that table. The sample yields about 47,000 clones, 65% to 85% seen once. The receptor was isolated from a man aged 45-60 years with acute or convalescent COVID-19. The rearrangement links TRBV28 to TRBJ2-1; perhaps TRBD1 as D (6 bases). The sequenced material came from peripheral blood. The CDR3 is CASSSNRVGQFF. The CDR3 nucleotides read TGTGCCAGCAGTTCAAACAGGGTAGGGCAGTTCTTC. The full variable domain, its missing parts supplied by reference TRBV28 and TRBJ2-1, is DVKVTQSSRYLVKRTGEKVFLECVQDMDHENMFWYRQDPGLGLRLIYFSYDVKMKEKGDIPEGYSVSREKKERFSLILESASTNQTSMYLCASSSNRVGQFFGPGTRLTVL.